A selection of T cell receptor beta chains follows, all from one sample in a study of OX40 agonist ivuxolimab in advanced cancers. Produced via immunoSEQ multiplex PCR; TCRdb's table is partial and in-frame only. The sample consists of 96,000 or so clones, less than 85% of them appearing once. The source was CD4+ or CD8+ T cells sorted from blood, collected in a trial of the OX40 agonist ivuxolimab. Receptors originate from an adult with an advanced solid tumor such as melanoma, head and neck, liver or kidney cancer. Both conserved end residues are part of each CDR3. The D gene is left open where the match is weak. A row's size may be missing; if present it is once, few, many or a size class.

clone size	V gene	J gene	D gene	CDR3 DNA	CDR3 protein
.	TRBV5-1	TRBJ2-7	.	TGCGCCAGCAGCTTCGGTAGTGTGGGCTACGAGCAGTACTTC	CASSFGSVGYEQYF
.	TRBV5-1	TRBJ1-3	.	TGCGCCAGCAGCTTGGTCGGGGGTGTAGACACCATATATTTT	CASSLVGGVDTIYF
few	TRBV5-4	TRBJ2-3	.	TGTGCCAGCAGCGTGGAGCGCACAGATACGCAGTATTTT	CASSVERTDTQYF
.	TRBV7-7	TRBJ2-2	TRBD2	TGTGCCAGCAGCCTTGGACTAGCGGGAGGTCCCGGGGAGCTGTTTTTT	CASSLGLAGGPGELFF
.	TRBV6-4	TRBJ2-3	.	TGTGCCAGCAGTGACTCGAAAAGCACAGATACGCAGTATTTT	CASSDSKSTDTQYF
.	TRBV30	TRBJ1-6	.	TGTGCCTGGAGCCAACGTCGGGGTAATTCACCCCTCCACTTT	CAWSQRRGNSPLHF
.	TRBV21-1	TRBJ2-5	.	TGTGCCAACCCCGGACAGGGGGTCCAAGAGACCCAGTACTTC	CANPGQGVQETQYF
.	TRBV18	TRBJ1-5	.	TGTGCCAGCTCACTAGGCCCCTTCCAGCCCCAGCATTTT	CASSLGPFQPQHF
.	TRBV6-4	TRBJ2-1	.	TGTGCCAGCAGTATGGCCCTCGTAGCGGCACAGTTCTTC	CASSMALVAAQFF
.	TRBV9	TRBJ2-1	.	TGTGCCAGCAGCGTAGACGGCAGGAAGGGGGAGTTCTTC	CASSVDGRKGEFF
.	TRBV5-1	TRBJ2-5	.	TGCGCCAGCAGCGCAAGACTGGCCCAAGAGACCCAGTACTTC	CASSARLAQETQYF
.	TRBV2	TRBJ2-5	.	TGTGCCAGCAGTGTATGGGTGGCAGAGACCCAGTACTTC	CASSVWVAETQYF
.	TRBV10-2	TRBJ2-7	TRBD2	TGCGCCAGCAGCCTCGGGACTAGCGGGAGGAGGCGGGGCTACGAGCAGTACTTC	CASSLGTSGRRRGYEQYF
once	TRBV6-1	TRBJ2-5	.	TGTGCCAGCAGTGAAGGGAGAGGCCCTTCACAAGAGACCCAGTACTTC	CASSEGRGPSQETQYF
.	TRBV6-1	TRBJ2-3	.	TGTGCCACCCAGGGCCTGACAGATACGCAGTATTTT	CATQGLTDTQYF
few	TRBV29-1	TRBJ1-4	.	TGCAGCGTTGAATTAACAGGGATAAATGAAAAACTGTTTTTT	CSVELTGINEKLFF
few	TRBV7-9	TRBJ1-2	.	TGTGCCAGCAGCACGGCGCCGGCTGGGGAAGGCTACACCTTC	CASSTAPAGEGYTF
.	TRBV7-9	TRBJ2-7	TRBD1	TGTGCCAGCAGCTCGACAGATGAGACAGGGGGTTATGACGAGCAGTACTTC	CASSSTDETGGYDEQYF
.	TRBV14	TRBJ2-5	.	TGTGCCAGCAGCCCGCTCGGGGGGCTAGGGGAGACCCAGTACTTC	CASSPLGGLGETQYF
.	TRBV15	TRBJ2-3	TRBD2	TGTGCCACCAGCAGAACCCAGCGGGGCGGGCAAGGGACAGATACGCAGTATTTT	CATSRTQRGGQGTDTQYF
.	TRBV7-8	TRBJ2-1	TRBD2	TGTGCCAGCAGCTTAGGTAGCGGGGGTGTACAGGGCCAATACGAGCAGTTCTTC	CASSLGSGGVQGQYEQFF
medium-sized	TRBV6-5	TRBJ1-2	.	TGTGCCAGCAGTTACTCTTGGAACTATGGCTACACCTTC	CASSYSWNYGYTF
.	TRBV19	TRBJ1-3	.	TGTGCCAGTAGTATCTCGACCCTTTCTGGAAACACCATATATTTT	CASSISTLSGNTIYF
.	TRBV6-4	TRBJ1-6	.	TGTGCCAGCAGTTCGGGACAATATATGGATTCACCCCTCCACTTT	CASSSGQYMDSPLHF
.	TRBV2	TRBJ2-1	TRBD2	TGTGCCAGCAGTACTAGCGGGAGGGGCCCTGATGAGCAGTTCTTC	CASSTSGRGPDEQFF
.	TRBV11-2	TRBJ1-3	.	TGTGCCAGCAGCTTCACCAGAACCAACTCTGGAAACACCATATATTTT	CASSFTRTNSGNTIYF
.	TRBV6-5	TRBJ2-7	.	TGTGCCAGCAGTTACTTTGCAGACACCTACGAGCAGTACTTC	CASSYFADTYEQYF
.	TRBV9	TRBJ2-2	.	TGTGCCAGCAGGTCCGCGGGGACCGGGGAGCTGTTTTTT	CASRSAGTGELFF
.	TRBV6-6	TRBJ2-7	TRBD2	TGTGCCAGCATTGGCCCAGACGGGGGGTACGAGCAGTACTTC	CASIGPDGGYEQYF
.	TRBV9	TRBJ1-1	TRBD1	TGTGCCAGCAGCCCCGGTACAGGGGGCACTGAAGCTTTCTTT	CASSPGTGGTEAFF
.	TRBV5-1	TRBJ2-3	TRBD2	TGCGCCAGCAGCTCGGGACTAGCGGGGGGCTTAGATACGCAGTATTTT	CASSSGLAGGLDTQYF
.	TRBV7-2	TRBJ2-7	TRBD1	TGTGCCAGCAGCCTGAGACAGGGGCTCGGAGAGCAGTACTTC	CASSLRQGLGEQYF
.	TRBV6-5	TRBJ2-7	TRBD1	TGTGCCAGCAGTTACTCGCGCCTGGGACAGACCTACGAGCAGTACTTC	CASSYSRLGQTYEQYF
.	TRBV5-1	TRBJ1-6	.	TGCGCCAGCAGCTTGGAGGGGGGGGATTCACCCCTCCACTTT	CASSLEGGDSPLHF
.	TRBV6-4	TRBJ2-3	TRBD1	TGTGCCAGCAGCGGGACAGGGGGAACAGATACGCAGTATTTT	CASSGTGGTDTQYF
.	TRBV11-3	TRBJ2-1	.	TGTGCCAGCAGCTCGCCCCCGGGAGAGCAGTTCTTC	CASSSPPGEQFF
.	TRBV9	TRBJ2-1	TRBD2	TGTGCCAGCAGCGTTGGGACTAGCAGCTACAATGAGCAGTTCTTC	CASSVGTSSYNEQFF
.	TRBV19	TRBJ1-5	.	TGTGCCAGTAGTATTTGGGCATATAGCAATCAGCCCCAGCATTTT	CASSIWAYSNQPQHF
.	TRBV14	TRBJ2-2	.	TGTGCCAGCAGCCAAGAGGAGGTGACGACAGGCTGGGGGGAAGCCGGGGAGCTGTTTTTT	CASSQEEVTTGWGEAGELFF
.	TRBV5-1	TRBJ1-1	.	TGCGCCAGCAGCTTGGACGGGGGAGGCACTGAAGCTTTCTTT	CASSLDGGGTEAFF
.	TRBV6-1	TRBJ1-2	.	TGTGCCAGCAGCCGGACGGAGCGATATGGCTACACCTTC	CASSRTERYGYTF
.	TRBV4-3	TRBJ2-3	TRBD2	TGCGCCAGCAGCCAAGATATCGGGGGGACGAGCACAGATACGCAGTATTTT	CASSQDIGGTSTDTQYF
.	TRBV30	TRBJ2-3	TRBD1	TGTGCCGGTACGGCAGCAGGGGGTACAGATACGCAGTATTTT	CAGTAAGGTDTQYF
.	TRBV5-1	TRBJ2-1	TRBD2	TGCGCCAGCAGCTTGGCCTGGCGGGGGGATGACAATGAGCAGTTCTTC	CASSLAWRGDDNEQFF
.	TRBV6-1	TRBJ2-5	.	TGTGCCAGCAGTGACAGGGGACAAGAGACCCAGTACTTC	CASSDRGQETQYF
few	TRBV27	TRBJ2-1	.	TGTGCCAGCAGTTTAAGGGGCTCCTACAATGAGCAGTTCTTC	CASSLRGSYNEQFF
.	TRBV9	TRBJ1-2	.	TGTGCCAGCAGTTTTTCGATGACCATAGGTGGCTACACCTTC	CASSFSMTIGGYTF
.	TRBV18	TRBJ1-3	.	TGTGCCAGCTCACCACAACCGGGGACATTATCTGGAAACACCATATATTTT	CASSPQPGTLSGNTIYF
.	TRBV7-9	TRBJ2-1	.	TGTGCCAGCAGCCCGACACGGTCCACCTACAATGAGCAGTTCTTC	CASSPTRSTYNEQFF